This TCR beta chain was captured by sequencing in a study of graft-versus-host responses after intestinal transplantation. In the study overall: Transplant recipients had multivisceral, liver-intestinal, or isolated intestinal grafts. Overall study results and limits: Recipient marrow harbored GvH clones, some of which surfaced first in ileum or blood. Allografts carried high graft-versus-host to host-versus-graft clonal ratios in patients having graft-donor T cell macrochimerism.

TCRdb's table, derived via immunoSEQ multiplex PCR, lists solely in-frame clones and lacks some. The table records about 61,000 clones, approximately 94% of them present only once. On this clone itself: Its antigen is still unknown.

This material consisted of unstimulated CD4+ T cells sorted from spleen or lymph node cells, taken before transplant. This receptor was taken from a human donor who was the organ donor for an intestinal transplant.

The CDR3 loop is CASRNLQRGGETQYF. CDR3 coding DNA: TGTGCCAGTAGAAACCTCCAGCGGGGGGGAGAGACCCAGTACTTC. The V and J genes are TRBV19 and TRBJ2-5, with 10 bases that match TRBD2. J was trimmed by 4 bases and V by 6 bases; bases with no gene match: 8. Looked up from germline, CDR1 is LNHDA and CDR2 is SQIVND (reference sequence). The CDR3 has 15 residues.